Listed below are T cell receptor beta chains from one sample, sequenced in a study of T-cell memory formation after mild COVID-19. TCRdb used MiXCR to reprocess the 5' RACE reads, holding one entry per CDR3 protein. The sample consists of 400,000 to 500,000 distinct CDR3 sequences, under 20% of them appearing once. Sequencing was carried out using PBMCs or a T cell subset sorted from them (not recorded which). The receptors were sampled from a man aged 18-30 years who had mild COVID-19 (a few samples of this study predate the infection). Cell type and time point are not known. The CDR3 runs from the conserved cysteine through the conserved F or W. A D gene is named only where the DNA matches it firmly. A row's size may be missing; if present it is once, few, many or a size class.

d_call cdr3_length j_call clone_size v_call cdr3_nt cdr3_aa
. 13 TRBJ2-2 few TRBV20-1 TGCAGTGCTATAGACTCGAACACCGGGGAGCTGTTTTTT CSAIDSNTGELFF
. 14 TRBJ1-5 few TRBV29-1 TGCAGCGTTTTGGCGGACGGAGGATTTGGTCCCCAGCATTTT CSVLADGGFGPQHF
TRBD1 14 TRBJ2-5 few TRBV5-1 TGCGCCAGCAGCTGGACAGGGGCACAAGAGACCCAGTACTTC CASSWTGAQETQYF
TRBD1 15 TRBJ1-3 few TRBV7-9 TGTGCCAGCAGCCCAGCGGGGACAGGGGAAAACACCATATATTTT CASSPAGTGENTIYF
. 16 TRBJ2-3 . TRBV5-1 TGCGCCAGCAGCTCCGGCGCGGGGGCCGGCACAGATACGCAGTATTTT CASSSGAGAGTDTQYF
. 17 TRBJ2-6 . TRBV19 TGTGCCAGTAGTATAGGCAGGGCACTGTCTGGGGCCAACGTCCTGACTTTC CASSIGRALSGANVLTF
TRBD1 13 TRBJ1-4 . TRBV20-1 TGCAGTGCTAGGCCGGACAGGGGGGAAAAACTGTTTTTT CSARPDRGEKLFF
TRBD2 15 TRBJ2-1 few TRBV5-1 TGCGCCAGCAGCTTGGACGGGGGGGGATACAATGAGCAGTTCTTC CASSLDGGGYNEQFF
TRBD1 16 TRBJ1-5 . TRBV3-1 TGTGCCAGCAGCCTTCAGGGGGGCCTCGGCAATCAGCCCAAGCATTTT CASSLQGGLGNQPKHF
. 17 TRBJ1-2 . TRBV3-1 TGTGCCAGCAGCCAAGTATCCACCGGGTCATCCTGGTATGGCTACACCTTC CASSQVSTGSSWYGYTF
. 18 TRBJ1-1 . TRBV5-1 TGCGCCAGCAGCTTACAGGGTCTGGGGTCGGGGGTGAACACTGAAGCTTTCTTT CASSLQGLGSGVNTEAFF
TRBD1 15 TRBJ1-2 few TRBV11-1 TGTGCCAGCAGCGGAGGGGACAGGGGGCAGGATGGCTACACCTTC CASSGGDRGQDGYTF
. 15 TRBJ2-5 . TRBV4-1 TGCGCCAGCAGCCAAGATCGGGCCCGGGGGGAGACCCAGTACTTC CASSQDRARGETQYF
. 10 TRBJ2-3 . TRBV7-9 TGTGCCAGCGCCCTAGATACGCAGTATTTT CASALDTQYF
TRBD2 15 TRBJ2-1 . TRBV9 TGTGCCAGCGGACCGTGGGCTAGCGGGGGTAGTAAGCAGTTCTTC CASGPWASGGSKQFF
. 14 TRBJ2-3 . TRBV11-2 TGTGCCAGCAGTTCCGGGGGTCTTGCAGATACGCAGTATTTT CASSSGGLADTQYF
. 16 TRBJ2-7 . TRBV4-3 TGCGCCAGCAGCCAAGACCTGTCGGGTTTTTCCTACGAGCAGTACTTC CASSQDLSGFSYEQYF
. 14 TRBJ1-2 . TRBV21-1 TGTGCCAGCAGCAAACAGGGAGCTAACTATGGCTACACCTTC CASSKQGANYGYTF
. 13 TRBJ2-2 . TRBV7-6 TGTGCCAGCGGGCTTTCGAACACCGGGGAGCTGTTTTTT CASGLSNTGELFF
. 14 TRBJ2-7 many TRBV4-1 TGCGCCAGCAGCCCGGGGGAGGGGGGCTACGAGCAGTACTTC CASSPGEGGYEQYF
. 16 TRBJ2-2 . TRBV15 TGTGCCACCAGCAGAGGCGGACACCAGAACACCGGGGAGCTGTTTTTT CATSRGGHQNTGELFF
TRBD1 16 TRBJ2-6 few TRBV4-2 TGTGCCAGCGTGAACCCGACAGGGAGCGGGGCCAACGTCCTGACTTTC CASVNPTGSGANVLTF
TRBD1 13 TRBJ1-1 few TRBV19 TGTGCCAGTACCGGGACAGCTCACACTGAAGCTTTCTTT CASTGTAHTEAFF
. 19 TRBJ1-1 few TRBV6-2/TRBV6-3 TGTGCCAGCAATCGGGGAACAGGGACCCACATCATATCTCACACTGAAGCTTTCTTT CASNRGTGTHIISHTEAFF
TRBD2 17 TRBJ2-5 few TRBV4-1 TGCGCCAGCAGCCAAGATACTGACCTAGCGGGGGGAGAGACCCAGTACTTC CASSQDTDLAGGETQYF
. 15 TRBJ2-5 many TRBV5-1 TGCGCCAGCAGCTCGACGGGGGAACCTCAAGAGACCCAGTACTTC CASSSTGEPQETQYF
TRBD1 15 TRBJ2-3 few TRBV11-2 TGTGCCAGCAGCTCGAGACAGGGGTGGTCAGATACGCAGTATTTT CASSSRQGWSDTQYF
TRBD1 17 TRBJ2-2 few TRBV2 TGTGCCAGCACCGAGGGGGACAGGGTTATCAACACCGGGGAGCTGTTTTTT CASTEGDRVINTGELFF
. 17 TRBJ2-3 few TRBV24-1 TGTGCCACCCTGGCGACGGGTAGCGGCGGGCGAATGGATACGCAGTATTTT CATLATGSGGRMDTQYF
TRBD2 14 TRBJ2-1 . TRBV7-9 TGTGCCAGCAGCTCCGGGACTAGCTTTGAAGAGCAGTTCTTC CASSSGTSFEEQFF
. 15 TRBJ2-2 few TRBV7-9 TGTGCCAGCAGCTTAAGGGGAGGCGACACCGGGGAGCTGTTTTTT CASSLRGGDTGELFF
. 11 TRBJ1-2 . TRBV29-1 TGCAGCGTTAAAGGGACCTATGGCTACACCTTC CSVKGTYGYTF
. 12 TRBJ2-3 few TRBV29-1 TGCAGCGTTGTTATGGCCACAGATACGCAGTATTTT CSVVMATDTQYF
TRBD1 12 TRBJ2-7 few TRBV29-1 TGCAGCGTCGGGACAGGGTCCTACGAGCAGTACTTC CSVGTGSYEQYF
TRBD2 22 TRBJ2-1 . TRBV28 TGTGCCAGCAGACCGCGACAGGGGGCCTTCCGGACTAGCGGGGGGCAGGTCAATGAGCAGTTCTTC CASRPRQGAFRTSGGQVNEQFF
TRBD2 17 TRBJ2-1 few TRBV23-1 TGCGCCAGCGGGGTTAGAGGAGCGGGAAGGGGTTACAATGAGCAGTTCTTC CASGVRGAGRGYNEQFF
. 14 TRBJ1-6 . TRBV7-2 TGTGCCAGCAGCTCCCGGGGCCAGGGTTCACCCCTCCACTTT CASSSRGQGSPLHF
. 16 TRBJ2-7 . TRBV7-6 TGTGCCAGCAGCTCCTGGAGGGGCGGGAACCCCTACGAGCAGTACTTC CASSSWRGGNPYEQYF
. 13 TRBJ2-1 once TRBV12-3/TRBV12-4 TGTGCCAGCAGTTTGGCTCAGGGGTTGGAGCAGTTCTTC CASSLAQGLEQFF
TRBD2 16 TRBJ2-3 few TRBV7-9 TGTGCCAGCAGGTCCTTCCTAGCGGCTTACACAGATACGCAGTATTTT CASRSFLAAYTDTQYF
TRBD2 15 TRBJ2-1 . TRBV6-2/TRBV6-3 TGTGCCAGCAGTTACTCTCGCGGGGGGGCTTCTGAGCAGTTCTTC CASSYSRGGASEQFF
. 13 TRBJ1-2 few TRBV9 TGTGCCAGCAGCGGTGGCGTTAACTATGGCTACACCTTC CASSGGVNYGYTF
. 14 TRBJ2-7 . TRBV7-2 TGTGCCAGCAGCCGTGACCGGAGTCTCTACGAGCAGTACTTC CASSRDRSLYEQYF
. 14 TRBJ1-4 many TRBV7-9 TGTGCCAGCAGCTTAGCGCGGCAGGGTGAAAAACTGTTTTTT CASSLARQGEKLFF